What follows are 25 T cell receptor beta chains derived from one specimen sequenced in a study of blood T cell repertoires in COVID-19. Sequenced by immunoSEQ multiplex PCR; TCRdb stores in-frame clones only, minus some. The sample carries some 120,000 clones, around nine tenths recorded once. Source material: peripheral blood. Receptor source: a human donor with active COVID-19. The donor label of this sample is uncertain.

This chain joins TRBV7-8 and TRBJ2-7; D unclear. The CDR3 has 17 residues. V lost 0 bases, J lost 2 bases, and 17 bases lay in between. Germline lookup yields CDR1 SGHVS and CDR2 FQNEAQ. The CDR3 region is CASSLAAHRSVPYEQYF. Written as DNA, the CDR3 is TGTGCCAGCAGCTTAGCGGCCCACCGCAGTGTCCCCTACGAGCAGTACTTC. Full variable domain (missing parts from reference TRBV7-8 and TRBJ2-7): GAGVSQSPRYKVAKRGQDVALRCDPISGHVSLFWYQQALGQGPEFLTYFQNEAQLDKSGLPSDRFFAERPEGSVSTLKIQRTQQEDSAVYLCASSLAAHRSVPYEQYFGPGTRLTVT.

The rearrangement links TRBV18 to TRBJ1-6; TRBD1 matches 7 bases. Germline CDR1 KGHSH, CDR2 LQKENI. The V gene end was trimmed by 3 bases and the J gene end by 3 bases; junction bases not matched to a gene: 8. This CDR3 is 17 amino acids long. The CDR3 sequence is CASSPRVGQNYNSPLHF. In nucleotides, the CDR3 is TGTGCCAGCTCACCGAGAGTGGGACAGAACTATAATTCACCCCTCCACTTT. The whole variable domain, remainder taken from reference TRBV18 and TRBJ1-6, is NAGVMQNPRHLVRRRGQEARLRCSPMKGHSHVYWYRQLPEEGLKFMVYLQKENIIDESGMPKERFSAEFPKEGPSILRIQQVVRGDSAAYFCASSPRVGQNYNSPLHFGNGTRLTVT.

CDR3 protein: CASSQGQGNTEAFF. Written as DNA, the CDR3 is TGTGCCAGCAGCCAAGGGCAGGGGAACACTGAAGCTTTCTTT. The J gene is TRBJ1-1, the V gene TRBV3-1 (or the pseudogene TRBV3-2), with D perhaps TRBD1 (5 bases). Germline values: CDR1 LGHDT, CDR2 YNNKEL (reference sequence). This CDR3 has 14 amino acids. The V end was cut by 1 base, the J end by 1 base, with 7 bases between.

The V and J genes are TRBV30 and TRBJ1-2, with a weak D call TRBD1 (5 bases). Germline CDR1 and CDR2: GTSNPN and SVGIG (reference sequence). The CDR3 runs 12 residues. Trimming cost V 4 bases and J 7 bases, with 13 bases left between them. The CDR3 spells CAWTGQFSGYTF. In nucleotides, the CDR3 is TGTGCCTGGACAGGGCAGTTTAGTGGCTACACCTTC.

This clone was found once. This chain uses TRBV9 with TRBJ1-1, with 7 bases matching TRBD1. The V gene's germline CDR1 is SGDLS and CDR2 YYNGEE. The CDR3 consists of 14 residues. J was trimmed by 4 bases and V by 4 bases; bases with no gene match: 7. CDR3 region: CASSPQTGSTEAFF. CDR3 in DNA: TGTGCCAGCAGCCCACAGACAGGGAGCACTGAAGCTTTCTTT.

The rearrangement joins TRBV28 to TRBJ1-1, with unresolved D. Deletions cut 5 bases from V and 1 base from J, with 14 bases between. The CDR3 covers 15 residues. From germline, CDR1 is MDHEN and CDR2 SYDVKM. Written as DNA, the CDR3 is TGTGCCAGCAGTACCTCGGGAGGCCCGAACACTGAAGCTTTCTTT. Protein sequence: CASSTSGGPNTEAFF. Together with reference TRBV28 and TRBJ1-1, the CDR3 gives the full variable domain: DVKVTQSSRYLVKRTGEKVFLECVQDMDHENMFWYRQDPGLGLRLIYFSYDVKMKEKGDIPEGYSVSREKKERFSLILESASTNQTSMYLCASSTSGGPNTEAFFGQGTRLTVV.

The rearrangement joins TRBV30 to TRBJ2-1, with a possible D match to TRBD2 (5 bases). The CDR3 covers 11 residues. In germline, CDR1 is GTSNPN, CDR2 SVGIG (reference sequence). The V end was cut by 1 base, the J end by 9 bases, with 7 bases between. CDR3 nucleotide sequence: TGTGCCTGGAGTGATGAGGGTGAGCAGTTCTTC. Translating gives CAWSDEGEQFF.

The J gene is TRBJ2-1, the V gene TRBV6-2 or TRBV6-3; possible D gene TRBD1, 6 bases. The CDR3 runs 13 residues. The V end lost 3 bases, the J end lost 7 bases, and 10 bases lay between the germline ends. Per the germline V gene, CDR1 is MNHEY and CDR2 is SVGEGT. CDR3 in DNA: TGTGCCAGCAGTTATGTTAGGGGGAATGAGCAGTTCTTC. Translated, it gives CASSYVRGNEQFF.

The chain uses TRBV7-3 and TRBJ2-3; 8 nucleotides align to TRBD2. Trimming removed 8 bases from V and 5 bases from J; junction bases left unmatched: 9. CDR1 and CDR2 from the germline V gene are SGHTA and FQGTGA. This CDR3 is built from 14 residues. The DNA of the CDR3 is TGTGCCAGCGGGGCGGGGGGACCGGGAGATACGCAGTATTTT. Translation: CASGAGGPGDTQYF.

V usage is TRBV21-1 and J usage is TRBJ2-2; the DNA was not compared with TRBD1, the D call given in the table. TRBV21-1 represents a pseudogene. The CDR3 spans 19 residues. CDR3 nucleotide sequence: TGTGCCAGCAGCAAAGGTAGGCCTAACGGGGGACAGGGGACCGGGGAGCTGTTTTTT. Residues: CASSKGRPNGGQGTGELFF.

The CDR3: CASSVGGGLTDTQYF. CDR3 sequence (DNA): TGTGCCAGCAGCGTGGGCGGGGGCTTGACAGATACGCAGTATTTT. The chain employs TRBV9 and TRBJ2-3; perhaps TRBD2 as D (7 bases). With 2 bases removed from V and 3 bases from J, the gap between germline ends came to 13 bases. The CDR3 has 15 residues. The V gene's germline CDR1 is SGDLS and CDR2 YYNGEE.

This chain links TRBV28 with TRBJ1-5; D may be TRBD1 (6 bases). V shed 2 bases and J shed 6 bases, with 14 bases lying between them. The CDR3 contains 15 residues. The germline V gene has CDR1 MDHEN and CDR2 SYDVKM. The CDR3 protein is CASSLRTGKGQPQHF. The CDR3 DNA sequence: TGTGCCAGCAGTTTACGAACAGGGAAGGGTCAGCCCCAGCATTTT.

The V and J genes are TRBV5-4 and TRBJ1-2, with a possible D match to TRBD1 (6 bases). Germline V gene lookup returns CDR1 SGHNT and CDR2 YYREEE (reference sequence). Deletions cut 4 bases from V and 1 base from J, with 17 bases between. The CDR3 contains 16 residues. DNA for the CDR3: TGTGCCAGCAGCCACTACAGGGCGACTATTAACTATGGCTACACCTTC. It is translated as CASSHYRATINYGYTF.

This clone was observed a few times. The chain links TRBV10-3 to TRBJ2-1; 8 positions agree with TRBD2. Germline CDR1 is ENHRY and CDR2 is SYGVKD. The J segment lost 4 bases and the V segment lost 0 bases, leaving 5 bases of the junction unmatched. The CDR3 has 16 amino acids. The CDR3 is CAISESDGGGYNEQFF. The CDR3 DNA reads TGTGCCATCAGTGAGTCGGACGGGGGGGGATACAATGAGCAGTTCTTC.

V usage is TRBV5-6 and J usage is TRBJ2-5, with D maybe TRBD2 (5 bases). Germline CDR1 SGHDT, CDR2 YYEEEE. Between the trimmed V and J ends, which lost 0 bases and 4 bases, there was a span of 7 bases. This CDR3 is built from 13 residues. The CDR3 region has the DNA TGTGCCAGCAGCTTGGCGGGGAGAGAGACCCAGTACTTC. Amino acids: CASSLAGRETQYF.

The chain has TRBV30 and TRBJ2-7; 10 bases line up with TRBD1. V shed 3 bases and J 6 bases; nucleotides not matched to a gene: 11. This CDR3 is built from 15 residues. Germline loops: CDR1 GTSNPN, CDR2 SVGIG (reference sequence). The CDR3 DNA is TGTGCCTGGAGCTTCGGGACAGGGGAATTGTCCGAGCAGTACTTC. Translated, it gives CAWSFGTGELSEQYF.

This clone was found once. The chain has TRBV15 and TRBJ1-4; D not resolved. The CDR3 extends over 15 amino acids. Germline CDR1 reads LNHNV; CDR2 reads YYDKDF (reference sequence). V was pared by 0 bases and J by 7 bases, with 12 bases between. DNA for the CDR3: TGTGCCACCAGCAGAGATCGGGGAGGGAGTGAAAAACTGTTTTTT. Translating gives CATSRDRGGSEKLFF. Based on the CDR3 plus reference TRBV15 and TRBJ1-4, the full variable domain is DAMVIQNPRYQVTQFGKPVTLSCSQTLNHNVMYWYQQKSSQAPKLLFHYYDKDFNNEADTPDNFQSRRPNTSFCFLDIRSPGLGDTAMYLCATSRDRGGSEKLFFGSGTQLSVL.

The CDR3, as DNA: TGTGCCAGCAGCTCGAGCCTCCCCACAGATACGCAGTATTTT. Protein sequence: CASSSSLPTDTQYF. This chain connects TRBV7-3 to TRBJ2-3; D is uncertain. This CDR3 has 14 residues. In germline, CDR1 is SGHTA, CDR2 FQGTGA. Trimming took off 4 bases at V and 2 bases at J, with 10 bases between the two ends.

This clone was picked up one time. The CDR3 nucleotides read TGTGCCAGTAGTATAGGGGACGGGAGAAACACTGAAGCTTTCTTT. It yields the protein CASSIGDGRNTEAFF. The chain carries TRBV19 and TRBJ1-1; D is perhaps TRBD1 (5 bases). Germline loops: CDR1 LNHDA, CDR2 SQIVND (reference sequence). Between the trimmed V and J ends, which lost 1 base and 2 bases, there was a span of 11 bases. The CDR3 length is 15 residues.

The chain combines TRBV20-1 with TRBJ1-1; D not resolved. The V end was cut by 0 bases, the J end by 9 bases, with 8 bases between. The CDR3 has 11 residues. Germline CDR1 reads DFQATT; CDR2 reads SNEGSKA (reference sequence). The CDR3 protein is CSARERSKAFF. In DNA form, the CDR3 reads TGCAGTGCTAGAGAGAGATCGAAAGCTTTCTTT.

The rearrangement joins TRBV19 to TRBJ1-2; D uncertain. V was shortened by 4 bases and J by 5 bases, with 20 bases between the two germline ends. CDR3 size: 16 residues. From germline, CDR1 is LNHDA and CDR2 SQIVND (reference sequence). CDR3 nucleotides: TGTGCCAGTAGTAGAGAACTCCCGAACGCCCTTTATGGCTACACCTTC. It yields the protein CASSRELPNALYGYTF.

This clone was seen just once. The chain carries TRBV6-4 and TRBJ2-1, with D possibly TRBD2 on 7 matching bases. Trimming pared 0 bases from V and 5 bases from J, leaving 17 bases between. The CDR3 sequence is 17 residues long. Germline V lookup: CDR1 MRHNA, CDR2 SNTAGT. CDR3 coding DNA: TGTGCCAGCAGTGACTCGATGGCGGGGGCCCTAAACAATGAGCAGTTCTTC. It codes for CASSDSMAGALNNEQFF.

The chain combines TRBV6-1 with TRBJ2-6, with D possibly being TRBD1 (5 bases). This CDR3 has 18 amino acids. V was cut by 2 bases and J by 0 bases, with 14 bases left in between. CDR1 MNHNS and CDR2 SASEGT come from the germline V gene. CDR3 protein: CASSERGGQSSGANVLTF. In DNA form, the CDR3 reads TGTGCCAGCAGTGAAAGGGGTGGGCAGAGCTCTGGGGCCAACGTCCTGACTTTC.

This clone was found once. The V and J genes are TRBV23-1 and TRBJ2-3, with D perhaps TRBD2 (6 bases). TRBV23-1 is marked as an open reading frame, function uncertain. Trimming took off 4 bases at V and 4 bases at J, with 9 bases between the two ends. This CDR3 comprises 13 residues. This CDR3 is CASSLEGPDTQYF. DNA of the CDR3: TGCGCCAGCAGTCTGGAGGGCCCAGATACGCAGTATTTT.

The table lists this clone with a few counts. The rearrangement joins TRBV11-3 to TRBJ1-1; no clear D gene. CDR1 is SGHNT, CDR2 YENEEA, per germline. The CDR3 loop spans 12 amino acids. V was trimmed by 1 base and J by 8 bases, leaving 8 bases between them. The CDR3 is CASSLVPGEAFF. The DNA for the CDR3 is TGTGCCAGCAGCTTAGTCCCGGGAGAAGCTTTCTTT.